Listed here is a single TCR beta chain. Its specificity is unknown. It was with 60 Vbeta and 13 Jbeta primers that the PCR ran. TCRdb's copy holds only in-frame clones and misses some; the assay was immunoSEQ multiplex PCR. In the table there are about 190,000 clones, around 77% of which are singletons. CDR1 and CDR2 (germline): MNHEY, SMNVEV (reference sequence). J lost 0 bases, V lost 4 bases, and 2 bases had no gene match. This CDR3 is 14 amino acids long. This sample is drawn from a study of cytomegalovirus exposure and HLA in healthy donors. Across the whole study: Previous work identified roughly 110 million unique TCR beta sequences from about 179 million T cells. Study-level results: Most observed TCR sequences were rare, whereas some public TCRs were detected in many donors.

The V and J genes are TRBV27 and TRBJ2-5; 7 positions match TRBD1. The sample was PBMCs. The clonotype originates from a woman in her late teens or twenties in good health and CMV-seronegative. Written as DNA, the CDR3 is TGTGCCAGCAGTTCCACAGGGGACCAAGAGACCCAGTACTTC. Protein: CASSSTGDQETQYF.